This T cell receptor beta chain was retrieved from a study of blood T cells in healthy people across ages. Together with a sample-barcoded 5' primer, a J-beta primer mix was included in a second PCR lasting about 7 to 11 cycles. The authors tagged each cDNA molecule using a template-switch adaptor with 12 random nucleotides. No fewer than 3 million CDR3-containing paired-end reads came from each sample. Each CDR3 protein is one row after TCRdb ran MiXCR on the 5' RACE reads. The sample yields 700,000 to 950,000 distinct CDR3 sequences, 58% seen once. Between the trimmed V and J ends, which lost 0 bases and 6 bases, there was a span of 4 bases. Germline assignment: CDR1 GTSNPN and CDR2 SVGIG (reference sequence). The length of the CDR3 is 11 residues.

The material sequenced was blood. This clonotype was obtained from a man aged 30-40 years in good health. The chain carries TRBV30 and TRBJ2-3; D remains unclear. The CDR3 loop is CAWSVRDTQYF. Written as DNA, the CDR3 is TGTGCCTGGAGTGTACGGGATACGCAGTATTTT.